The 11 T cell receptor beta chains given below trace back to one sample, sequenced in a study of blood T cell repertoires in COVID-19. Sequencing was performed with immunoSEQ multiplex PCR; in TCRdb, only in-frame clones are kept and a portion is missing. The sample records under 200,000 clones, almost 85% being singletons. The sample comprised peripheral blood. All receptors come from a man in his late teens or twenties with active or convalescent COVID-19.

This chain links TRBV2 with TRBJ2-5; possible D gene TRBD1, 5 bases. The CDR3 covers 15 residues. V was clipped by 5 bases and J by 4 bases, with 17 bases between them. Germline V gives CDR1 SNHLY, CDR2 FYNNEI. This CDR3 is CASSQVGLGVETQYF. CDR3 nucleotides: TGTGCCAGCAGTCAGGTGGGGCTAGGTGTAGAGACCCAGTACTTC.

V and J are TRBV19 and TRBJ2-1, with D possibly TRBD1 on 6 matching bases. Germline loops: CDR1 LNHDA, CDR2 SQIVND (reference sequence). The CDR3 is made up of 15 amino acids. Trimming removed 2 bases from V and 5 bases from J, with 13 bases in between. The DNA of the CDR3 is TGTGCCAGTAGTATACTGGCAGGGGCCGACAATGAGCAGTTCTTC. Translated, it gives CASSILAGADNEQFF.

J is TRBJ2-2 and V is TRBV7-2; maybe TRBD1 (5 bases). V shed 1 base and J shed 4 bases, with 16 bases lying between them. Germline CDR1 reads SGHTA; CDR2 reads FQGNSA. This CDR3 has 17 residues. The CDR3 DNA follows: TGTGCCAGCAGCTTAGACCCCGCAGGGATGATCACCGGGGAGCTGTTTTTT. Translation gives CASSLDPAGMITGELFF.

The chain has TRBV13 and TRBJ2-1; possibly TRBD2 for D (6 bases). V lost 5 bases, J lost 2 bases, and 13 bases lay in between. The CDR3 extends over 15 amino acids. CDR1 is PRHDT, CDR2 FYEKMQ, per germline (reference sequence). Here the CDR3 reads CASSTQGGPYNEQFF. The CDR3 DNA follows: TGTGCCAGCAGCACTCAGGGAGGACCCTACAATGAGCAGTTCTTC. The complete variable domain, with remaining parts taken from reference TRBV13 and TRBJ2-1, reads AAGVIQSPRHLIKEKRETATLKCYPIPRHDTVYWYQQGPGQDPQFLISFYEKMQSDKGSIPDRFSAQQFSDYHSELNMSSLELGDSALYFCASSTQGGPYNEQFFGPGTRLTVL.

The V gene is TRBV19, the J gene TRBJ1-6, with D possibly being TRBD1 (5 bases). The V end was cut by 5 bases, the J end by 11 bases, with 13 bases between. This CDR3 contains 13 residues. From germline, CDR1 is LNHDA and CDR2 SQIVND (reference sequence). For the CDR3, the DNA is TGTGCCAGTAGTCCAGGGTCAAGGGCACCCCTCCACTTT. It codes for CASSPGSRAPLHF.

The V gene is TRBV5-4, the J gene TRBJ2-7; 7 bases are a match to TRBD2. This CDR3 comprises 15 residues. J lost 3 bases, V lost 0 bases, and 6 bases had no gene match. Germline V gene data show CDR1 as SGHNT and CDR2 as YYREEE (reference sequence). The CDR3 region has the DNA TGTGCCAGCAGCTTGGATGACGGGGGGTTCTACGAGCAGTACTTC. Protein product: CASSLDDGGFYEQYF. The full variable domain, its missing parts supplied by reference TRBV5-4 and TRBJ2-7, is ETGVTQSPTHLIKTRGQQVTLRCSSQSGHNTVSWYQQALGQGPQFIFQYYREEENGRGNFPPRFSGLQFPNYSSELNVNALELDDSALYLCASSLDDGGFYEQYFGPGTRLTVT.

This chain uses TRBV29-1 with TRBJ2-5; 8 positions agree with TRBD2. Germline loops: CDR1 SQVTM, CDR2 ANQGSEA. V lost 0 bases and J lost 4; bases outside the gene matches: 13. The CDR3 contains 17 residues. In DNA form, the CDR3 reads TGCAGCGTTGAAGATTCGGGGGGGCATTGGGACATAGAGACCCAGTACTTC. This gives the protein CSVEDSGGHWDIETQYF.

There are a few counts of this clone. The chain employs TRBV5-5 and TRBJ2-5, with TRBD2 matching 15 bases. This CDR3 spans 14 amino acids. The germline CDR1 and CDR2 sequences are SGHKS and YYEKEE (reference sequence). With V trimmed by 7 bases and J by 3 bases, 1 base remained unmatched. In DNA form, the CDR3 reads TGTGCCAGCGGACTAGCGGGGGGGAAAGAGACCCAGTACTTC. It encodes CASGLAGGKETQYF.

This chain connects TRBV5-1 to TRBJ2-7; 8 bases line up with TRBD2. Looked up from germline, CDR1 is SGHRS and CDR2 is YFSETQ. CDR3 length: 15 amino acids. J was trimmed by 4 bases and V by 1 base; bases with no gene match: 7. The CDR3 is CASSLNGRAPYEQYF. The CDR3 nucleotides read TGCGCCAGCAGCTTGAACGGGAGGGCCCCATACGAGCAGTACTTC.

Only one count was recorded for this clone. The V call is TRBV2, the J call TRBJ1-5; TRBD1 is a possible D gene (5 bases). The CDR3 is made up of 15 amino acids. V was clipped by 6 bases and J by 1 base, with 13 bases between them. From germline, CDR1 is SNHLY and CDR2 FYNNEI. In DNA form, the CDR3 reads TGTGCCAGCAGGATGACAGATTGGAGCAATCAGCCCCAGCATTTT. Translating gives CASRMTDWSNQPQHF. The full variable domain, with the rest looked up from reference TRBV2 and TRBJ1-5, is EPEVTQTPSHQVTQMGQEVILRCVPISNHLYFYWYRQILGQKVEFLVSFYNNEISEKSEIFDDQFSVERPDGSNFTLKIRSTKLEDSAMYFCASRMTDWSNQPQHFGDGTRLSIL.

The table lists this clone with a count of one. The chain carries TRBV2 and TRBJ1-6, with 8 bases lining up with TRBD1. The V segment lost 4 bases and the J segment 0 bases; nucleotides outside the gene matches: 8. CDR1 and CDR2 from the germline V gene are SNHLY and FYNNEI. The CDR3 contains 18 residues. The CDR3 region has the DNA TGTGCCAGCAGTGGGGGGACAGGTACGAGCTCCTATAATTCACCCCTCCACTTT. Translating it yields CASSGGTGTSSYNSPLHF.